The sequence of this TCR beta chain was determined in a study of T cell repertoires in cytomegalovirus infection (dated by TCRdb to about 2019). Some background on the complete study: The peptide stimulations were aimed at well-studied HLA-B-restricted epitopes as well as recently identified HLA-C-restricted CMV epitopes, whose presentation resists viral immunomodulation. Donor HLA type was relevant to the analysis, as public TCR beta signatures indicated carriage of CMV infection together with the matching HLA type. The paper as a whole reports these results and caveats: The ex vivo response was dominated by HLA-C-restricted CMV-specific TCR beta clonotypes, which also provided the single most frequent clonotype in two of eight donors. In both this cohort and an independent roughly 350-donor cohort, the cumulative frequency of public TCR beta family members distinguished carriers of CMV infection plus the relevant HLA type.

The intended sense of this specimen's treatment or condition label: in vitro stimulation with specific CMV peptide epitopes to enrich CMV-specific T cells. From the germline V gene (reference sequence), CDR1 is LNHDA and CDR2 is SQIVND. From the cysteine through the phenylalanine, the CDR3 covers 12 amino acids. CDR3 DNA only is kept here, 36 bases in frame from base 1. Trimming at the junction amounts to 3 bases on V and 9 bases on J, and the germline ends lie 10 bases apart. A note on this clonotype: Its specific antigen is unknown. The record has no base qualities; no much larger clone is one base away.

The reads were generated on an Illumina HiSeq 1500. TCRdb reanalyzed the raw reads on its own, using fastp at Q25 for trimming and MiXCR for clone calling, and kept in-frame beta chains. Each entry merges the rows of one CDR3 protein and shows their most common DNA and genes. This sample gives about 830,000 distinct CDR3 sequences in total; 30% to 35% of them show up just once. Of the sample, around 11% is held by the ten largest clones. Sequencing was performed on cultured CD8+ T cells from PBMCs, taken from culture after CMV antigen stimulation. This clonotype originated in a human donor in good health (CMV status not recorded). Some clones in this sample may be carry-over from other donors' samples. This chain joins TRBV19 to TRBJ2-3; the D gene is unclear. Here is the DNA: TGTGCCAGTAGTATGTCTGGGTACACGCAGTATTTT. Translated, this is CASSMSGYTQYF. The entire variable domain, with the stretches around the CDR3 drawn from the reference TRBV19 and TRBJ2-3 proteins, is DGGITQSPKYLFRKEGQNVTLSCEQNLNHDAMYWYRQDPGQGLRLIYYSQIVNDFQKGDIAEGYSVSREKKESFPLTVTSAQKNPTAFYLCASSMSGYTQYFGPGTRLTVL.